The 21 T cell receptor beta chains given below trace back to one sample, sequenced in a study of blood T cell repertoires in COVID-19. Sequencing used immunoSEQ multiplex PCR; TCRdb keeps in-frame clones, though not all of them. Among fewer than 85,000 clones listed, around nine tenths were seen once. The sample consisted of peripheral blood. Source of these receptors: a human donor in a cohort sampled during active COVID-19.

The chain has TRBV30 and TRBJ2-7; TRBD2 is a possible D gene (7 bases). Germline lookup yields CDR1 GTSNPN and CDR2 SVGIG (reference sequence). Between the trimmed V and J ends, which lost 3 bases and 5 bases, there was a span of 14 bases. The CDR3 has 13 residues. This CDR3 is CAWSGGPNHEQYF. DNA of the CDR3: TGTGCCTGGAGCGGGGGGCCTAACCACGAGCAGTACTTC. Full variable domain (missing parts from reference TRBV30 and TRBJ2-7): SQTIHQWPATLVQPVGSPLSLECTVEGTSNPNLYWYRQAAGRGLQLLFYSVGIGQISSEVPQNLSASRPQDRQFILSSKKLLLSDSGFYLCAWSGGPNHEQYFGPGTRLTVT.

V and J are TRBV30 and TRBJ2-7; TRBD2 aligns across 15 bases. The germline V gene encodes CDR1 GTSNPN and CDR2 SVGIG (reference sequence). The CDR3 runs 14 residues. J lost 3 bases, V lost 5 bases, and 2 bases had no gene match. CDR3 loop: CAWRTSGGVYEQYF. Here the CDR3 DNA reads TGTGCCTGGCGGACTAGCGGGGGGGTCTACGAGCAGTACTTC.

This CDR3 reads CASSSVLADYGYTF. The CDR3 DNA follows: TGTGCCAGCAGTTCCGTCCTGGCAGACTATGGCTACACCTTC. This rearrangement joins TRBV6-6 to TRBJ1-2; D is unclear. Trimming took 4 bases from V and 3 from J, leaving 12 bases between them. Looked up from germline, CDR1 is MNHNY and CDR2 is SVGAGI (reference sequence). The CDR3 runs 14 residues.

The chain links TRBV30 to TRBJ2-7; D not resolved. Trimming shortened V by 7 bases and J by 5 bases, and 15 bases separated the two germline ends. The CDR3 sequence is 12 residues long. The V gene's germline CDR1 is GTSNPN and CDR2 SVGIG (reference sequence). CDR3 in amino acids: CASTTTPNEQYF. In DNA form, the CDR3 reads TGTGCCTCAACCACCACACCCAACGAGCAGTACTTC.

This chain connects TRBV11-3 to TRBJ2-7; 12 bases agree with TRBD1. V trimming: 1 base; J trimming: 4 bases; junction bases outside the gene matches: 5. CDR3 size: 16 residues. CDR1 SGHNT and CDR2 YENEEA come from the germline V gene. The CDR3 nucleotides read TGTGCCAGCAGCTTAGGGGACAGGGGGCATAGTTACGAGCAGTACTTC. Protein product: CASSLGDRGHSYEQYF.

This rearrangement joins TRBV1 to TRBJ1-2; the table names TRBD1, a call not compared with the DNA. TRBV1 is flagged as a pseudogene. The CDR3 totals 16 residues. CDR3: CTSSQGDSLANYGYTF. In DNA form, the CDR3 reads TGCACCAGCAGCCAAGGTGACAGCCTAGCTAACTATGGCTACACCTTC.

V and J are TRBV5-1 and TRBJ2-3; 8 nucleotides match TRBD2. CDR1 is SGHRS, CDR2 YFSETQ, per germline. CDR3 length: 16 residues. V was clipped by 0 bases and J by 1 base; unmatched bases: 4. The DNA of the CDR3 is TGCGCCAGCAGCTTGGCCGAGACTAGCGGCACAGATACGCAGTATTTT. This sequence encodes CASSLAETSGTDTQYF.

This clone has only one observation. The chain uses TRBV7-9 and TRBJ2-3; 11 positions agree with TRBD2. This CDR3 contains 15 residues. Germline loops: CDR1 SEHNR, CDR2 FQNEAQ (reference sequence). With V trimmed by 10 bases and J by 6 bases, 12 bases remained unmatched. CDR3 amino acids: CATERASGGPDTQYF. As DNA, the CDR3 is TGTGCCACTGAGCGGGCTAGCGGGGGGCCGGATACGCAGTATTTT.

The rearrangement links TRBV29-1 to TRBJ1-1; 7 bases match TRBD1. V trimming: 2 bases; J trimming: 3 bases; junction bases outside the gene matches: 6. This CDR3 spans 14 amino acids. In germline, CDR1 is SQVTM, CDR2 ANQGSEA. In DNA, the CDR3 is TGCAGCGTTGAAAGGTCAGGGGGGCACACTGAAGCTTTCTTT. As protein: CSVERSGGHTEAFF.

The chain is built from TRBV5-6 and TRBJ1-2; D is unclear. Germline V gene sequence: CDR1 SGHDT, CDR2 YYEEEE. V dropped 7 bases and J dropped 8 bases, with 18 bases sitting between them. CDR3 length: 13 residues. The CDR3 sequence is CASGQQPAVGYTF. The CDR3 DNA reads TGTGCCAGCGGCCAACAGCCAGCCGTGGGCTACACCTTC.

This sequence joins TRBV11-2 and TRBJ2-7; 8 nucleotides align to TRBD2. The V and J ends lost 6 bases and 0 bases, in that order; junction bases with no gene match: 13. This CDR3 contains 17 residues. Looked up from germline, CDR1 is SGHAT and CDR2 is FQNNGV. CDR3 sequence (DNA): TGTGCCAGCAGACCTTCTAGCGGGCGGAGATACTCCTACGAGCAGTACTTC. Translated, it gives CASRPSSGRRYSYEQYF.

V is TRBV13 and J is TRBJ1-2; D perhaps matches TRBD1 (6 bases). This CDR3 spans 14 amino acids. V was shortened by 2 bases and J by 3 bases, with 10 bases between the two germline ends. Germline CDR1 PRHDT, CDR2 FYEKMQ (reference sequence). The CDR3 reads CASSLRQVHYGYTF. Written as DNA, the CDR3 is TGTGCCAGCAGCTTAAGACAGGTCCACTATGGCTACACCTTC. The full variable domain, with the rest looked up from reference TRBV13 and TRBJ1-2, is AAGVIQSPRHLIKEKRETATLKCYPIPRHDTVYWYQQGPGQDPQFLISFYEKMQSDKGSIPDRFSAQQFSDYHSELNMSSLELGDSALYFCASSLRQVHYGYTFGSGTRLTVV.

The chain carries TRBV6-5 and TRBJ1-2; D remains ambiguous. V was cut by 4 bases and J by 8 bases, with 11 bases left in between. CDR1 is MNHEY and CDR2 is SVGAGI in the germline V gene. The CDR3 extends over 12 amino acids. CDR3 protein: CASSSRTGGYTF. As DNA, the CDR3 is TGTGCCAGCAGTTCCCGGACGGGGGGCTACACCTTC.

V is TRBV27 and J is TRBJ2-7, with D tentatively TRBD2 (6 bases). The CDR3 is made up of 12 amino acids. V lost 5 bases and J 7 bases, leaving 12 bases between the germline ends. The germline V gene encodes CDR1 MNHEY and CDR2 SMNVEV (reference sequence). The CDR3 sequence: CASSGAGNEQYF. The CDR3, as DNA: TGTGCCAGCAGTGGTGCGGGGAATGAGCAGTACTTC.

This sequence joins TRBV27 and TRBJ2-7, with D unresolved. This CDR3 is built from 15 residues. With 4 bases removed from V and 1 base from J, the gap between germline ends came to 14 bases. Germline V gives CDR1 MNHEY, CDR2 SMNVEV (reference sequence). Written as DNA, the CDR3 is TGTGCCAGCAGTTCCCTCCGCTCCCAGTCCTACGAGCAGTACTTC. The encoded protein is CASSSLRSQSYEQYF.

V usage is TRBV4-1 and J usage is TRBJ2-7, with D possibly TRBD1 on 5 matching bases. The CDR3 runs to 16 residues. Trimming left V 2 bases short and J 7 bases short, with 21 bases between. Germline values: CDR1 MGHRA, CDR2 YSYEKL. The chain's CDR3 is CASSQRGGTGRGEQYF. In nucleotides, the CDR3 is TGCGCCAGCAGCCAAAGGGGCGGCACAGGCCGCGGAGAGCAGTACTTC.

The V and J genes are TRBV27 and TRBJ1-1, with no clear D. The V and J ends lost 3 bases and 5 bases respectively, with 10 bases between them. Germline assignment: CDR1 MNHEY and CDR2 SMNVEV (reference sequence). The CDR3 is 13 residues long. CDR3 nucleotide sequence: TGTGCCAGCAGTTTGTTTGAACAGACTGAAGCTTTCTTT. It specifies CASSLFEQTEAFF.

The V gene is TRBV9, the J gene TRBJ1-1; D is possibly TRBD1 (6 bases). The V gene's germline CDR1 is SGDLS and CDR2 YYNGEE. This CDR3 has 16 amino acids. V gave up 0 bases and J gave up 6 bases, with 18 bases separating them. Here the CDR3 DNA reads TGTGCCAGCAGCGTAGCCGGGGGGGCCGGGGAAGCTGAAGCTTTCTTT. Translated, it gives CASSVAGGAGEAEAFF.

J is TRBJ2-7 and V is TRBV7-3; 8 bases line up with TRBD2. With 5 bases clipped from V and 6 bases from J, the junction kept 15 bases outside the gene matches. This CDR3 is built from 16 residues. The V gene's germline CDR1 is SGHTA and CDR2 FQGTGA. The CDR3 region is CASSPRPFSGVSEQYF. CDR3 in DNA: TGTGCCAGCAGCCCCCGACCTTTTAGCGGGGTCAGCGAGCAGTACTTC.

The chain uses TRBV6-2 or TRBV6-3 and TRBJ2-7; D is unresolved. The CDR3 has 14 residues. The V end lost 6 bases, the J end lost 0 bases, and 12 bases lay between the germline ends. Germline V gene data show CDR1 as MNHEY and CDR2 as SVGEGT. CDR3 region: CASSSSLSSYEQYF. For the CDR3, the DNA is TGTGCCAGCAGCTCTTCCCTAAGCTCCTACGAGCAGTACTTC.

The chain uses TRBV6-4 and TRBJ2-2; D perhaps matches TRBD2 (6 bases). Looked up from germline, CDR1 is MRHNA and CDR2 is SNTAGT. V was cut by 0 bases and J by 6 bases, with 8 bases left in between. The CDR3 spans 14 residues. The CDR3 loop is CASSDSTGAGELFF. The DNA for the CDR3 is TGTGCCAGCAGTGACTCGACGGGGGCCGGGGAGCTGTTTTTT.